What follows are 14 T cell receptor beta chains derived from one specimen sequenced in a study of CD8 T cells in Susac syndrome. A quantity of about 0.5 to 1 ug RNA underwent reverse transcription using random hexamers. Each CDR3 protein gets one entry after TCRdb re-called the immunoSEQ multiplex PCR reads with MiXCR. This repertoire shows 100,000 to 150,000 distinct CDR3 sequences, about 93% found once; its top ten account for 0.21%. The sequencing sample was made of CD8+ T cells from PBMCs. These receptor sequences come from a human donor with Susac syndrome.

The genes are TRBV2 and TRBJ2-3; D perhaps matches TRBD2 (5 bases). Trimming shortened V by 7 bases and J by 0 bases, and 20 bases separated the two germline ends. The germline gives CDR1 SNHLY, CDR2 FYNNEI. The CDR3 covers 17 residues. CDR3 region: CASIPEGMVTSTDTQYF. CDR3 DNA: TGTGCCAGCATCCCCGAGGGAATGGTTACCAGCACAGATACGCAGTATTTT.

This chain connects TRBV19 to TRBJ2-1; D unclear. This CDR3 spans 11 amino acids. CDR1 is LNHDA and CDR2 is SQIVND in the germline V gene (reference sequence). The V and J ends lost 9 bases and 4 bases respectively, with 7 bases between them. CDR3 sequence (DNA): TGTGCCAGCGTAGCTTACAATGAGCAGTTCTTC. Its protein is CASVAYNEQFF.

The chain couples TRBV2 to TRBJ2-4, with D possibly matching TRBD2 (5 bases). The germline gives CDR1 SNHLY, CDR2 FYNNEI. This CDR3 has 15 residues. Trimming pared 0 bases from V and 7 bases from J, leaving 13 bases between. Here the CDR3 reads CASSEALRGENIQYF. The CDR3 region has the DNA TGTGCCAGCAGTGAAGCGCTTCGGGGAGAGAACATTCAGTACTTC.

This clonotype showed up just once. This chain uses TRBV6-5 with TRBJ2-5, with 8 positions matching TRBD1. CDR3 length: 15 amino acids. Germline-derived CDR1 and CDR2 are MNHEY and SVGAGI. V lost 1 base, J lost 2 bases, and 3 bases stayed unmatched. CDR3 residues: CASSYYGQGQETQYF. CDR3 nucleotide sequence: TGTGCCAGCAGTTACTACGGACAGGGACAAGAGACCCAGTACTTC.

This clonotype was seen a single time. This chain connects TRBV11-2 to TRBJ1-1, with D maybe TRBD1 (5 bases). Germline lookup yields CDR1 SGHAT and CDR2 FQNNGV. V lost 1 base, J lost 3 bases, and 15 bases lay in between. The CDR3 consists of 16 residues. CDR3 in amino acids: CASSLVAGARDTEAFF. The CDR3 DNA reads TGTGCCAGCAGCTTAGTCGCCGGGGCGCGGGACACTGAAGCTTTCTTT.

This clonotype was found once. V usage is TRBV30 and J usage is TRBJ2-7; 7 bases are a match to TRBD1. Germline values: CDR1 GTSNPN, CDR2 SVGIG (reference sequence). J was trimmed by 2 bases and V by 2 bases; bases with no gene match: 3. This CDR3 comprises 13 residues. The CDR3, as DNA: TGTGCCTGGAGTTCGGGACAGACCTACGAGCAGTACTTC. Translating it yields CAWSSGQTYEQYF.

This rearrangement joins TRBV27 to TRBJ2-7; D ambiguous. The CDR3 contains 14 residues. V gave up 3 bases and J gave up 0 bases, with 9 bases separating them. Germline CDR1 reads MNHEY; CDR2 reads SMNVEV (reference sequence). DNA of the CDR3: TGTGCCAGCAGTTTTGCTAGGAGCTCCTACGAGCAGTACTTC. Translating it yields CASSFARSSYEQYF.

This chain joins TRBV5-6 and TRBJ1-2; D not certain. V dropped 2 bases and J dropped 8 bases, with 10 bases sitting between them. The CDR3 is 12 residues long. Germline-derived CDR1 and CDR2 are SGHDT and YYEEEE. CDR3 sequence: CASSFLREGYTF. Written as DNA, the CDR3 is TGTGCCAGCAGCTTTCTGCGGGAGGGCTACACCTTC.

J is TRBJ2-1 and V is TRBV2; TRBD2 agrees at 14 bases. The ends lost 4 bases at V and 3 bases at J; junction bases unmatched: 5. Germline V gene sequence: CDR1 SNHLY, CDR2 FYNNEI. The CDR3 is made up of 17 amino acids. The CDR3 is CASSGLAGGRGYNEQFF. In DNA, the CDR3 is TGTGCCAGCAGTGGACTAGCGGGAGGGCGGGGCTACAATGAGCAGTTCTTC.

The rearrangement uses TRBV12-5 and TRBJ2-1, with 16 bases fitting TRBD2. Germline-derived CDR1 and CDR2 are LGHNT and FRNRAP. The V gene end was trimmed by 10 bases and the J gene end by 2 bases; junction bases not matched to a gene: 11. CDR3 size: 18 residues. The CDR3 loop is CATSPGTSGRGAYNEQFF. The CDR3 DNA follows: TGTGCTACCTCTCCCGGGACTAGCGGGAGGGGGGCCTACAATGAGCAGTTCTTC. The full variable domain, in which reference TRBV12-5 and TRBJ2-1 provide the parts outside the CDR3, is DARVTQTPRHKVTEMGQEVTMRCQPILGHNTVFWYRQTMMQGLELLAYFRNRAPLDDSGMPKDRFSAEMPDATLATLKIQPSEPRDSAVYFCATSPGTSGRGAYNEQFFGPGTRLTVL.

The V and J genes are TRBV12-5 and TRBJ2-4; no reliable D call. Germline V gene sequence: CDR1 LGHNT, CDR2 FRNRAP. The CDR3 loop spans 15 amino acids. V lost 6 bases to trimming and J lost 9 bases, with 21 bases between them. Written as DNA, the CDR3 is TGTGCTAGTGGCCCGGCGGCGGCTTACCACGGCATTCAGTACTTC. Translating gives CASGPAAAYHGIQYF. Supplemented by reference TRBV12-5 and TRBJ2-4, the full variable domain reads DARVTQTPRHKVTEMGQEVTMRCQPILGHNTVFWYRQTMMQGLELLAYFRNRAPLDDSGMPKDRFSAEMPDATLATLKIQPSEPRDSAVYFCASGPAAAYHGIQYFGAGTRLSVL.

This clonotype has a single count. The CDR3 DNA reads TGCGCCAGCAGCCGCGGACAGGGTAAAAGAGCTTTCTTT. This translates into CASSRGQGKRAFF. V usage is TRBV4-1 and J usage is TRBJ1-1; 8 bases fit TRBD1. V dropped 4 bases and J dropped 10; count of bases not matched to a gene: 8. Germline V gene data show CDR1 as MGHRA and CDR2 as YSYEKL. This CDR3 has 13 amino acids.

This chain uses TRBV4-1 with TRBJ2-7; D possibly corresponds to TRBD1 (6 bases). This CDR3 spans 15 amino acids. CDR1 and CDR2 from the germline V gene are MGHRA and YSYEKL. V shed 3 bases and J shed 0 bases, with 12 bases lying between them. CDR3 sequence reads: CASSHKGGGSYEQYF. CDR3 DNA sequence: TGCGCCAGCAGCCACAAAGGGGGTGGCTCCTACGAGCAGTACTTC.

The chain combines TRBV7-9 with TRBJ2-1; D not certain. Trimming removed 2 bases at V and 12 bases at J, with 14 bases between. This CDR3 has 13 residues. Germline loops: CDR1 SEHNR, CDR2 FQNEAQ (reference sequence). Here the CDR3 reads CASSLQTALRQFF. As DNA, the CDR3 is TGTGCCAGCAGCTTACAGACGGCTTTGAGGCAGTTCTTC. Looking up the rest from reference TRBV7-9 and TRBJ2-1 gives the full variable domain: DTGVSQNPRHKITKRGQNVTFRCDPISEHNRLYWYRQTLGQGPEFLTYFQNEAQLEKSRLLSDRFSAERPKGSFSTLEIQRTEQGDSAMYLCASSLQTALRQFFGPGTRLTVL.